A selection of T cell receptor beta chains follows, all from one sample in a study of blood T cell repertoires in COVID-19. Some clones are missing from TCRdb's copy, which holds only in-frame ones; the method was immunoSEQ multiplex PCR. There are 390,000 or so clones in the sample; nearly 90% occur only once, and roughly 6.8% lies in the top ten. The sequenced sample consisted of peripheral blood. These receptors all stem from a man younger than 30 with active or convalescent COVID-19. Each CDR3 is given with its conserved first and last residue. A D gene is named only where the DNA matches it firmly. A row's size may be missing; if present it is once, few, many or a size class.

d_call	v_call	clone_size	j_call	cdr3_aa	cdr3_nt
NA	TRBV7-2	NA	TRBJ2-2	CASSFIGSTGELFF	TGTGCCAGCAGCTTCATAGGGAGCACCGGGGAGCTGTTTTTT
NA	TRBV12-3/TRBV12-4	NA	TRBJ1-2	CASSFGTPYGYTF	TGTGCCAGCAGTTTCGGGACACCGTATGGCTACACCTTC
TRBD2	TRBV6-5	NA	TRBJ2-2	CASGRLAGVTGELFF	TGTGCCAGCGGGCGTCTAGCGGGAGTCACCGGGGAGCTGTTTTTT
NA	TRBV4-3	NA	TRBJ2-1	CASSQRRETHNEQFF	TGCGCCAGCAGCCAGAGACGGGAGACTCACAATGAGCAGTTCTTC
NA	TRBV6-1	NA	TRBJ1-1	CASSEAVMNTEAFF	TGTGCCAGCAGTGAAGCTGTCATGAACACTGAAGCTTTCTTT
TRBD1	TRBV9	NA	TRBJ2-7	CASSSRQGAGEQYF	TGTGCCAGCAGCTCCCGACAGGGGGCTGGCGAGCAGTACTTC
TRBD1	TRBV19	once	TRBJ1-1	CASSIGHRGLNTEAFF	TGTGCCAGTAGTATAGGACACAGGGGTCTTAACACTGAAGCTTTCTTT
NA	TRBV29-1	NA	TRBJ2-5	CSVVLGRETQYF	TGCAGCGTTGTTCTGGGCAGAGAGACCCAGTACTTC
NA	TRBV10-3	NA	TRBJ2-5	CAISSLESSETQYF	TGTGCCATCAGTAGCCTGGAGTCTTCGGAGACCCAGTACTTC
TRBD2	TRBV5-8	NA	TRBJ2-1	CASSRTSGGSNEQFF	TGTGCCAGCTCACGGACGAGCGGGGGGTCCAATGAGCAGTTCTTC
NA	TRBV11-2	NA	TRBJ2-7	CASSFDFYEQYF	TGTGCCAGCAGCTTCGACTTCTACGAGCAGTACTTC
NA	TRBV6-5	many	TRBJ1-1	CASSFGQSNTEAFF	TGTGCCAGCAGCTTTGGGCAGTCGAACACTGAAGCTTTCTTT
NA	TRBV28	NA	TRBJ1-4	CASSSLRGGGEKLFF	TGTGCCAGCAGTTCCCTGCGAGGGGGGGGAGAAAAACTGTTTTTT
TRBD1	TRBV3-1/TRBV3-2	NA	TRBJ2-7	CASSQVRTGFYEQYF	TGTGCCAGCAGCCAAGTCAGGACAGGGTTCTACGAGCAGTACTTC
NA	TRBV20-1	NA	TRBJ2-3	CSIDAQYF	TGCAGTATAGATGCGCAGTATTTT
TRBD1	TRBV3-1/TRBV3-2	NA	TRBJ1-5	CASSHGTGVQPQHF	TGTGCCAGCAGCCACGGGACAGGGGTTCAGCCCCAGCATTTT
NA	TRBV4-1	NA	TRBJ2-3	CASSQGQVTDTQYF	TGCGCCAGCAGCCAAGGACAGGTCACAGATACGCAGTATTTT
TRBD2	TRBV2	NA	TRBJ2-2	CASYKVTSGLNTGELFF	TGTGCCAGCTACAAGGTCACTAGCGGACTGAACACCGGGGAGCTGTTTTTT
NA	TRBV28	NA	TRBJ1-1	CASSYGLLTEAFF	TGTGCCAGCAGCTACGGACTTCTCACTGAAGCTTTCTTT
NA	TRBV4-3	NA	TRBJ1-5	CASSHVSGGSQHF	TGCGCCAGCAGCCATGTATCCGGGGGGTCCCAGCATTTT
TRBD2	TRBV24-1	few	TRBJ2-3	CATTSTSGTDTQYF	TGTGCCACCACCTCGACTAGCGGCACAGATACGCAGTATTTT
NA	TRBV5-6	NA	TRBJ1-5	CASSYLGAGQPQHF	TGTGCCAGCAGTTACCTCGGGGCGGGGCAGCCCCAGCATTTT
NA	TRBV19	NA	TRBJ2-7	CASSQTGSSYEQYF	TGTGCCAGTAGTCAAACAGGGTCCTCCTACGAGCAGTACTTC
NA	TRBV7-6	NA	TRBJ1-1	CASSSNAGNTEAFF	TGTGCCAGCAGCTCAAACGCAGGGAACACTGAAGCTTTCTTT
TRBD1	TRBV19	NA	TRBJ2-5	CASSPDRVQETQYF	TGTGCCAGTAGTCCCGACAGGGTTCAAGAGACCCAGTACTTC
TRBD1	TRBV24-1	NA	TRBJ1-2	CATSDDTGTGLSYGYTF	TGTGCCACCAGTGATGATACCGGGACAGGGCTCTCCTATGGCTACACCTTC
TRBD1	TRBV7-2	NA	TRBJ2-6	CASRSGLGQGTAGANVLTF	TGTGCCAGCAGATCTGGTTTGGGACAGGGGACAGCTGGGGCCAACGTGCTGACTTTC
NA	TRBV5-1	once	TRBJ1-3	CASSLEGQSGNTIYF	TGCGCCAGCAGCTTGGAGGGGCAAAGTGGAAACACCATATATTTT
NA	TRBV5-4	NA	TRBJ1-2	CASSLGQDHYGYTF	TGTGCCAGCAGCTTGGGACAGGATCACTATGGCTACACCTTC
NA	TRBV20-1	once	TRBJ1-2	CSASRRDSNYGYTF	TGCAGTGCTAGTCGACGGGATAGTAACTATGGCTACACCTTC
NA	TRBV28	NA	TRBJ1-2	CASSLRNPRAGGYTF	TGTGCCAGCAGTTTAAGGAATCCCCGTGCGGGTGGCTACACCTTC
TRBD1	TRBV4-1	NA	TRBJ1-6	CASSQRGQDGSPLHF	TGCGCCAGCAGCCAAAGAGGACAGGATGGCTCACCCCTCCACTTT
NA	TRBV6-2/TRBV6-3	once	TRBJ1-1	CASSYMAGNTEAFF	TGTGCCAGCAGTTACATGGCGGGGAACACTGAAGCTTTCTTT
NA	TRBV28	NA	TRBJ1-5	CASSWTVDQPQHF	TGTGCCAGCAGTTGGACAGTTGATCAGCCCCAGCATTTT
NA	TRBV13	NA	TRBJ1-4	CASSQGPGAGDEKLFF	TGTGCCAGCAGCCAAGGACCGGGAGCCGGGGATGAAAAACTGTTTTTT
NA	TRBV19	once	TRBJ1-1	CASSIPLNTEAFF	TGTGCCAGTAGTATCCCCTTGAACACTGAAGCTTTCTTT
NA	TRBV7-2	NA	TRBJ2-2	CACPKGAGPYTGELFF	TGTGCCTGCCCAAAGGGGGCGGGACCCTACACCGGGGAGCTGTTTTTT
TRBD1	TRBV6-6	NA	TRBJ2-7	CASTPTGQGNEQYF	TGTGCCAGCACCCCTACGGGACAGGGAAACGAGCAGTACTTC
TRBD1	TRBV28	NA	TRBJ2-1	CASSPVGTAYNEQFF	TGTGCCAGCAGCCCTGTTGGGACAGCATACAATGAGCAGTTCTTC